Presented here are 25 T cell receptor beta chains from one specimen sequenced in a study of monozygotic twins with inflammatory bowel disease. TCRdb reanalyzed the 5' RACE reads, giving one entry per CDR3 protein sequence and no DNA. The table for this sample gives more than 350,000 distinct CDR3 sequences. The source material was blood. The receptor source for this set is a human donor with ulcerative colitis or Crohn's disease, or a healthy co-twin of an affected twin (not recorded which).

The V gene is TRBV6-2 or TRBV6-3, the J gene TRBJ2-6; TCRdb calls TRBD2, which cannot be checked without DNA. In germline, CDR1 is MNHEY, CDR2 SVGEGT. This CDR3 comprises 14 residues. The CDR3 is CATTLPSGANVLTF.

CDR3: CASSVGGAQNTGELFF. The V call is TRBV5-1, the J call TRBJ2-2; lacking DNA, the TRBD1 call made by TCRdb goes unchecked. Germline V gene lookup returns CDR1 SGHRS and CDR2 YFSETQ. CDR3 size: 16 residues.

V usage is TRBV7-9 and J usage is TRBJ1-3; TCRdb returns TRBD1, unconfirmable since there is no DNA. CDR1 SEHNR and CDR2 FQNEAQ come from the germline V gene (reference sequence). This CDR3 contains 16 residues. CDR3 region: CASSLDRGDSGNTIYF. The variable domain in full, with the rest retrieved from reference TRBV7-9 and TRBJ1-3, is DTGVSQNPRHKITKRGQNVTFRCDPISEHNRLYWYRQTLGQGPEFLTYFQNEAQLEKSRLLSDRFSAERPKGSFSTLEIQRTEQGDSAMYLCASSLDRGDSGNTIYFGEGSWLTVV.

The CDR3 sequence: CASSQPGQNKDTQYF. The chain employs TRBV18 and TRBJ2-3. Germline V gives CDR1 KGHSH, CDR2 LQKENI. This CDR3 comprises 15 residues.

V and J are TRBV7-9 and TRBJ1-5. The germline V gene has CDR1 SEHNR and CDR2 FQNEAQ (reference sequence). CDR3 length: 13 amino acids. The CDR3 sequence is CASSLNGKQPQHF.

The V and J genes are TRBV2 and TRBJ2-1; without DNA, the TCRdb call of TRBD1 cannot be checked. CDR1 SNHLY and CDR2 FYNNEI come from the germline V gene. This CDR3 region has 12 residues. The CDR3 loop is CASSKGRGEQFF.

CDR3 region: CASNPGRLVTGGTEAFF. The chain joins TRBV19 to TRBJ1-1; the D gene TCRdb calls, TRBD1, cannot be checked with no DNA. The V gene's germline CDR1 is LNHDA and CDR2 SQIVND (reference sequence). CDR3 length: 17 amino acids.

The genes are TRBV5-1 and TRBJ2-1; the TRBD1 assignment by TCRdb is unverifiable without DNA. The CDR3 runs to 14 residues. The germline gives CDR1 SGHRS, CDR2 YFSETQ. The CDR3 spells CASSDPGETTEQFF.

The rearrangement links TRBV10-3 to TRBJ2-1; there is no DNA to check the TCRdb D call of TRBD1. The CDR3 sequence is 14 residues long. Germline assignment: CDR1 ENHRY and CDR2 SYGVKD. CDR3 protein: CAITGGVGNNEQFF.

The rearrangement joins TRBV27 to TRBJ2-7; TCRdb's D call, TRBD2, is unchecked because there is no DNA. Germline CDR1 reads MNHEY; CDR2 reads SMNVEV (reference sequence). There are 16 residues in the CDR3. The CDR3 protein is CASSLDTAHLIYEQYF.

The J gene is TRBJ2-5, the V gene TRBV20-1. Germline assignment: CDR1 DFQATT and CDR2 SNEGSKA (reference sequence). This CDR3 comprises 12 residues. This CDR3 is CSARGYQETQYF.

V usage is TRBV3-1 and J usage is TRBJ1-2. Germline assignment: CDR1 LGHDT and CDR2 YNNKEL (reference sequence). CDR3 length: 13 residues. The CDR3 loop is CASSQVHADGYTF.

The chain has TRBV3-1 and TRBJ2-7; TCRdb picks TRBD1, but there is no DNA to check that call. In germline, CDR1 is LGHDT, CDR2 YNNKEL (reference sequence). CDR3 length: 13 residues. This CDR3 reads CASSSLTGGEQYF.

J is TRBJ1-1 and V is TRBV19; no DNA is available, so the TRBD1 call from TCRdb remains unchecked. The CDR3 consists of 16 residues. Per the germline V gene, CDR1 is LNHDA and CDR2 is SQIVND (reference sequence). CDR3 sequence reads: CASTRSGTGMNTEAFF.

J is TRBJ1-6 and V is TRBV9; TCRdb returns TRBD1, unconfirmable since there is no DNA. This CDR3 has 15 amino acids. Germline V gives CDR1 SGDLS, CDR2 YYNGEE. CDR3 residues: CASSGLDRDGSPLHF.

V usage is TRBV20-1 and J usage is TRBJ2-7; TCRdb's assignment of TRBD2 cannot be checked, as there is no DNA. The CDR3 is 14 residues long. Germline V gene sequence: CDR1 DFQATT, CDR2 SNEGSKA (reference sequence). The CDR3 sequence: CSARGLAGNYEQYF.

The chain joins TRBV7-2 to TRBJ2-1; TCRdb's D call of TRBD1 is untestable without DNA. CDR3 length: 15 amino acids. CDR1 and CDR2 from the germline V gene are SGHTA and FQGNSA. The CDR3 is CASSLEDRVYNEQFF.

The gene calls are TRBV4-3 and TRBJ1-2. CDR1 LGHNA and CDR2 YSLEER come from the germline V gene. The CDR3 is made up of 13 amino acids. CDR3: CASSQAGGFGYTF.

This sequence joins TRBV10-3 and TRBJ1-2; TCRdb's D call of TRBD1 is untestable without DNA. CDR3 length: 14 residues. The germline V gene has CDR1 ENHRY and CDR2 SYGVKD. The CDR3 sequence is CAISELLTGVGYTF.

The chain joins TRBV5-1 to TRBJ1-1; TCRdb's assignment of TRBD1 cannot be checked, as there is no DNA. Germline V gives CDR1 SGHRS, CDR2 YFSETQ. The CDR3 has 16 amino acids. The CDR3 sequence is CASSLGGSGGDTEAFF. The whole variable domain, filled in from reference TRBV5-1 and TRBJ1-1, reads KAGVTQTPRYLIKTRGQQVTLSCSPISGHRSVSWYQQTPGQGLQFLFEYFSETQRNKGNFPGRFSGRQFSNSRSEMNVSTLELGDSALYLCASSLGGSGGDTEAFFGQGTRLTVV.

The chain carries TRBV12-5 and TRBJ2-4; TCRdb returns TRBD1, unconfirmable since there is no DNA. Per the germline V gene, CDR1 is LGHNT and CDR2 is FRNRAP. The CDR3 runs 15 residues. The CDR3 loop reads CASGLRQGPGDIQYF.

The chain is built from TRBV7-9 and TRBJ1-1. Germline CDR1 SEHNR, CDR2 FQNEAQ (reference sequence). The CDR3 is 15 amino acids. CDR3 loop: CASSAQDGMNTEAFF.

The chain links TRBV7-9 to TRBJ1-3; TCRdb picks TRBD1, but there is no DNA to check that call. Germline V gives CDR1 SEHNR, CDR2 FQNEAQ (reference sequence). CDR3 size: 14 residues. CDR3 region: CASGRQGPGNTIYF.

The chain's CDR3 is CASSQARAGAHRDTQYF. The chain has TRBV4-3 and TRBJ2-3; without DNA, the TCRdb call of TRBD1 cannot be checked. The CDR3 has 17 residues. CDR1 LGHNA and CDR2 YSLEER come from the germline V gene.

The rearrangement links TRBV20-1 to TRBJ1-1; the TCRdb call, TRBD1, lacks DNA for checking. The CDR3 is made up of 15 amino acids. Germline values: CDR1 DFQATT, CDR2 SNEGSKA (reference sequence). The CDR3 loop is CSAAEPGGFNTEAFF.